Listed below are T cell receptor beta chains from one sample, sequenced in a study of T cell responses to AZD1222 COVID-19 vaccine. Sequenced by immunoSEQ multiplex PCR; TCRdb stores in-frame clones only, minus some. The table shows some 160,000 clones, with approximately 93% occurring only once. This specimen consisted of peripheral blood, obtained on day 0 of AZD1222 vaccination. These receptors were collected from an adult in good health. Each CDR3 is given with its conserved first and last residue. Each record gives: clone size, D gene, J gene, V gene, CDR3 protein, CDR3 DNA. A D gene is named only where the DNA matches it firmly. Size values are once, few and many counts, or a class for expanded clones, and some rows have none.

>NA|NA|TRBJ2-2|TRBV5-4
CASSPRGENTGELFF
TGTGCCAGCAGCCCGAGGGGGGAAAACACCGGGGAGCTGTTTTTT
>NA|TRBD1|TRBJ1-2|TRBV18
CASSPQDRRYYGYTF
TGTGCCAGCTCACCCCAGGACAGGAGGTACTATGGCTACACCTTC
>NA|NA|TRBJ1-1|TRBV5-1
CASSLAAGPNTEAFF
TGCGCCAGCAGCTTGGCCGCAGGGCCAAACACTGAAGCTTTCTTT
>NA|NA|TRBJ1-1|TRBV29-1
CSYRDGTSLNTEAFF
TGCAGCTACCGGGACGGTACTTCCTTGAACACTGAAGCTTTCTTT
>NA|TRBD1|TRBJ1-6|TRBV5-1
CASSRGQGGDSPLHF
TGCGCCAGCAGCAGGGGACAGGGAGGAGATTCACCCCTCCACTTT
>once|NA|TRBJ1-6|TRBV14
CASSPLWDSPLHF
TGTGCCAGCAGCCCCCTTTGGGATTCACCCCTCCACTTT
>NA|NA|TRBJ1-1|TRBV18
CASSPLEGAVFEAFF
TGTGCCAGCTCACCCTTGGAGGGAGCGGTTTTTGAAGCTTTCTTT
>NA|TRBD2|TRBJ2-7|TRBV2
CASRTSGTYEQYF
TGTGCCAGCAGGACTAGCGGTACCTACGAGCAGTACTTC
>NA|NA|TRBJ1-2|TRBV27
CASSFRQGSGYTF
TGTGCCAGCAGTTTTCGCCAGGGCTCTGGCTACACCTTC
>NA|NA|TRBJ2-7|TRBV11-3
CASSSRGSYEQYF
TGTGCCAGCAGCTCGCGAGGGTCCTACGAGCAGTACTTC
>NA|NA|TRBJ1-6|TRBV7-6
CASSLAFKGLNSPLHF
TGTGCCAGCAGCTTAGCGTTTAAGGGACTAAATTCACCCCTCCACTTT
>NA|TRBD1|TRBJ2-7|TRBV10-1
CASSDSTGGRWDEQYF
TGCGCCAGCAGTGATTCGACAGGGGGCAGATGGGACGAGCAGTACTTC
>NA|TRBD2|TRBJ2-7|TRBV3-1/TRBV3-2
CASRSSGLAAQGQYF
TGTGCCAGCAGGAGCTCGGGACTAGCGGCCCAGGGGCAGTACTTC
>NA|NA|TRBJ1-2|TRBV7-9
CASSLSGEGYTF
TGTGCCAGCAGCTTATCAGGGGAAGGCTACACCTTC
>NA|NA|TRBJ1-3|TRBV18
CASSPGTGNTIYF
TGTGCCAGCTCGCCCGGGACGGGAAACACCATATATTTT
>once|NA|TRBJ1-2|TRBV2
CASSDPRLAGNYGYTF
TGTGCCAGCAGTGACCCCCGTCTAGCTGGGAACTATGGCTACACCTTC
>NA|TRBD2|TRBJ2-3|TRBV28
CASSRTGFFGTSGLRDTQYF
TGTGCCAGCAGTCGGACAGGATTCTTCGGGACTAGCGGATTGAGAGATACGCAGTATTTT
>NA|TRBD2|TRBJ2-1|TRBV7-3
CASSAAGGNEQFF
TGTGCCAGCAGCGCTGCCGGGGGGAATGAGCAGTTCTTC
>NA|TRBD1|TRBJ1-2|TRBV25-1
CASSDQTGTGAHGYTF
TGTGCCAGCAGTGACCAGACCGGGACAGGGGCTCATGGCTACACCTTC
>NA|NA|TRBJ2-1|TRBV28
CASSFRDEQFF
TGTGCCAGCAGTTTCAGGGATGAGCAGTTCTTC
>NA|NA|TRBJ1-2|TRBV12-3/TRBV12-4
CASSLSYGYTF
TGTGCCAGCAGTTTGTCCTATGGCTACACCTTC
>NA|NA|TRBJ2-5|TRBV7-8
CASSEPEETQYF
TGTGCCAGCAGCGAACCTGAGGAGACCCAGTACTTC
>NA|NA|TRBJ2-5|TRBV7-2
CASSLEDAGKTQYF
TGTGCCAGCAGCTTAGAAGACGCTGGAAAGACCCAGTACTTC
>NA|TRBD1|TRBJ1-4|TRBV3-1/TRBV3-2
CASSPPGTGPEKLFF
TGTGCCAGCAGCCCACCCGGGACAGGGCCTGAAAAACTGTTTTTT
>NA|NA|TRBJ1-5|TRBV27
CASSLEGKNQPQHF
TGTGCCAGCAGTTTAGAAGGGAAAAATCAGCCCCAGCATTTT
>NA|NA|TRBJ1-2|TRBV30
CAWTVFGGDYGYTF
TGTGCCTGGACCGTTTTCGGGGGTGACTATGGCTACACCTTC
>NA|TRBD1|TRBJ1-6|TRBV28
CASSPGTASNSPLHF
TGTGCCAGCAGTCCGGGGACAGCATCTAATTCACCCCTCCACTTT
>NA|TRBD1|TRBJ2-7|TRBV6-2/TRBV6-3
CASSSQGVTYEQYF
TGTGCCAGCAGCTCACAGGGGGTAACCTACGAGCAGTACTTC
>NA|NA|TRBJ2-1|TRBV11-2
CASKGLKGAFNEQFF
TGTGCCAGCAAGGGGTTGAAGGGTGCATTCAATGAGCAGTTCTTC